The 7 T cell receptor beta chains given below trace back to one sample, sequenced in a study of T cell responses to AZD1222 COVID-19 vaccine listed by TCRdb under 2021. The library was produced with the immunoSEQ multiplex PCR assay. What TCRdb holds here is the immuneACCESS table cut down to in-frame rearrangements. Part of the clones is not present; checked against another copy, under half of the missing clones reflect an unresolved V gene, and the others are unexplained. This sample is represented by some 86,000 clones; 60% to 80% of them were singletons. Of the sample, 20% to 25% is held by the ten largest clones. This specimen's time point label, per the study, means: baseline before first vaccination. The material sequenced was peripheral blood, taken on day 0 of AZD1222 vaccination. The receptors derive from an adult in good health.

The chain recombines TRBV2 with TRBJ1-1, with no clear D. Trimming cost V 5 bases and J 2 bases, with 12 bases left between them. Looked up from germline, CDR1 is SNHLY and CDR2 is FYNNEI. The CDR3 has 14 residues. The CDR3 DNA follows: TGTGCCAGCAGTTCTGGGTCCCGAAACACTGAAGCTTTCTTT. This sequence encodes CASSSGSRNTEAFF.

This rearrangement joins TRBV3-1 (or the pseudogene TRBV3-2) to TRBJ1-4; D uncertain. This CDR3 region has 14 residues. V shed 3 bases and J shed 7 bases, with 12 bases lying between them. Germline lookup yields CDR1 LGHDT and CDR2 YNNKEL (reference sequence). The CDR3 loop reads CASSQGGIGEKLFF. DNA of the CDR3: TGTGCCAGCAGCCAGGGTGGGATCGGTGAAAAACTGTTTTTT.

The rearrangement uses TRBV3-1 (or the pseudogene TRBV3-2) and TRBJ1-2; unclear D gene. Looked up from germline, CDR1 is LGHDT and CDR2 is YNNKEL (reference sequence). This CDR3 is built from 14 residues. The V gene lost 1 base and the J gene lost 8 bases, with 14 bases spanning the gap. CDR3 in DNA: TGTGCCAGCAGCCAAGGAGCAACTATACCCGGCTACACCTTC. It codes for CASSQGATIPGYTF.

The gene calls are TRBV13 and TRBJ2-7; TRBD2 aligns across 10 bases. Trimming at V came to 0 bases and at J to 5 bases, leaving 4 bases not matched to a gene. Germline assignment: CDR1 PRHDT and CDR2 FYEKMQ (reference sequence). The CDR3 totals 15 residues. The CDR3 spells CASSLGLAGYHEQYF. The CDR3 region has the DNA TGTGCCAGCAGCTTAGGACTAGCGGGGTACCACGAGCAGTACTTC.

This clone was detected a few times. CDR3 protein: CASSADWGRRTEAFF. CDR3 DNA: TGTGCCAGCAGCGCCGACTGGGGGCGGAGGACTGAAGCTTTCTTT. This sequence joins TRBV11-2 and TRBJ1-1; a possible D gene is TRBD1 (6 bases). Looked up from germline, CDR1 is SGHAT and CDR2 is FQNNGV. Trimming took off 5 bases at V and 5 bases at J, with 18 bases between the two ends. There are 15 residues in the CDR3. Full variable domain (remainder filled in from reference TRBV11-2 and TRBJ1-1): EAGVAQSPRYKIIEKRQSVAFWCNPISGHATLYWYQQILGQGPKLLIQFQNNGVVDDSQLPKDRFSAERLKGVDSTLKIQPAKLEDSAVYLCASSADWGRRTEAFFGQGTRLTVV.

This chain links TRBV30 with TRBJ2-7; 7 nucleotides line up with TRBD1. The length of the CDR3 is 14 residues. CDR1 is GTSNPN, CDR2 SVGIG, per germline (reference sequence). Losses at the gene ends were 6 bases for V and 4 bases for J; bases not matched to a gene: 12. CDR3 protein: CACTGQGVRYEQYF. Here the CDR3 DNA reads TGTGCCTGTACGGGGCAGGGGGTACGGTACGAGCAGTACTTC. The complete variable domain, with remaining parts taken from reference TRBV30 and TRBJ2-7, reads SQTIHQWPATLVQPVGSPLSLECTVEGTSNPNLYWYRQAAGRGLQLLFYSVGIGQISSEVPQNLSASRPQDRQFILSSKKLLLSDSGFYLCACTGQGVRYEQYFGPGTRLTVT.

The chain combines TRBV2 with TRBJ1-5; tentatively, D is TRBD1 (6 bases). Germline loops: CDR1 SNHLY, CDR2 FYNNEI. The CDR3 sequence is 13 residues long. V shed 3 bases and J shed 11 bases, with 14 bases lying between them. CDR3 in DNA: TGTGCCAGCAGTGAGACGGGGGCGGGAGCCCAGCATTTT. Amino acid sequence: CASSETGAGAQHF.